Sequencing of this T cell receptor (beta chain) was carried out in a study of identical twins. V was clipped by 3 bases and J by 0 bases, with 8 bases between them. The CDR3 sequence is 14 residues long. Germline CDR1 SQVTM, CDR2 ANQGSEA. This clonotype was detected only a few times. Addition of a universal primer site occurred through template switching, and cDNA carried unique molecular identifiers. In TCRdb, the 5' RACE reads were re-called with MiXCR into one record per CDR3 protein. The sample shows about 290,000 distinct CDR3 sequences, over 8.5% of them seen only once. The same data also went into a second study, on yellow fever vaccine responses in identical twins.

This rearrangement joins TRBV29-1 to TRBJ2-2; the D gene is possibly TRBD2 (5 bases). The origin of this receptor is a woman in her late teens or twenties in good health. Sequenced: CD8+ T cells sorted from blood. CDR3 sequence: CSVDGGTNTGELFF. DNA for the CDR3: TGCAGCGTTGATGGAGGCACGAACACCGGGGAGCTGTTTTTT.